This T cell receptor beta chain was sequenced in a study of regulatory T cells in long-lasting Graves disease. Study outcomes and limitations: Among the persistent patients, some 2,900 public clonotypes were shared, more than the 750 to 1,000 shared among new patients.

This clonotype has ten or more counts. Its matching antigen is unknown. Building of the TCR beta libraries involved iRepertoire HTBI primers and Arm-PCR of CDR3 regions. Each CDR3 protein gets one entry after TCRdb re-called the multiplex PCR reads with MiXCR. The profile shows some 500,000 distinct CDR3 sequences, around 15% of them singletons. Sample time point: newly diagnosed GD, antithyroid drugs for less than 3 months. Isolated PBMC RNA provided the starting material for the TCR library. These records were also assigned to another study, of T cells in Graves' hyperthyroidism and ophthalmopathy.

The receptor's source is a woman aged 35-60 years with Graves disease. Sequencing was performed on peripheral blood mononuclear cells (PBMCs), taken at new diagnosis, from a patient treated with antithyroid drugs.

CDR3 region: CSARVQDLYGYTF. The CDR3 DNA reads as TGCAGTGCTAGAGTTCAAGATCTTTATGGCTACACCTTC. The chain is built from TRBV20-1 and TRBJ1-2; D unresolved. V lost 1 base and J 5 bases, leaving 11 bases between the germline ends. Germline loops: CDR1 DFQATT, CDR2 SNEGSKA (reference sequence). CDR3 size: 13 residues.